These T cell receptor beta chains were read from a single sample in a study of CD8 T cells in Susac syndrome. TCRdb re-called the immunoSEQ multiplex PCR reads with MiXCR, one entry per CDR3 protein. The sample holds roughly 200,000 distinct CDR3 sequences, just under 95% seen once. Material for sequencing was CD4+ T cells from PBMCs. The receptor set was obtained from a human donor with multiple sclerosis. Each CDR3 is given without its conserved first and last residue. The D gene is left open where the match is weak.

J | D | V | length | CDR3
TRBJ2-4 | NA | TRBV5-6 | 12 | ASSLVSGENIQY
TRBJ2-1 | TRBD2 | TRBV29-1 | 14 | SVERSGGAKGDEQF
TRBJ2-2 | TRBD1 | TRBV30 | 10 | AGGTGAGELF
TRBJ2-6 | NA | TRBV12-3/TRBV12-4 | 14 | ASSEGWGSRGTVLT
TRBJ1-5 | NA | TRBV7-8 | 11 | ASSLSSIQPQH
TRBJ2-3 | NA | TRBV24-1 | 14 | ATSDSTEKGTDTQY
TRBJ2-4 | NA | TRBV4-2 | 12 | ASSSSLRSNIQY
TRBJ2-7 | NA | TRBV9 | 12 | ASSKGLWAYEQY
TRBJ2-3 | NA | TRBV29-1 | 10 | SAGLGSDTQY
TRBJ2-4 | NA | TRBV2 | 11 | ASSGALHGIQY
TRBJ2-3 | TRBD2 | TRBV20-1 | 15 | SARAWWGGEATDTQY
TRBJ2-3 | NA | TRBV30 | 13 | AWSGMGATTDTQY
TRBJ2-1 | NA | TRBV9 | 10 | ASSPSMEEQF
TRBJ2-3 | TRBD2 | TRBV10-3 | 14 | AISESGSGARDTQY
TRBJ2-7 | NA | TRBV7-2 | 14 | ASSLALRRAGYEQY
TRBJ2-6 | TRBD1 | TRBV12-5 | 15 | ASGSGTGISGANVLT
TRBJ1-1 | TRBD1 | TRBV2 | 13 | ASSASDRVGTEAF
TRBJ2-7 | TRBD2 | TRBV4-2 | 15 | ASSPPSGAGTSYEQY
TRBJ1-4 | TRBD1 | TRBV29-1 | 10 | SVGPGGEKLF
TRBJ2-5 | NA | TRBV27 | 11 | ASSSWAGETQY
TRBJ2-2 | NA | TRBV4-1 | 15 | ASSPSPLAPNTGELF
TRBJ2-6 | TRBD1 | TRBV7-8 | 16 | ASSPPGQGMGGANVLT
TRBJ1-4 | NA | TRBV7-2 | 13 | ASSINPGGREKLF
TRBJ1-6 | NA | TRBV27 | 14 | ASSLSRSGAISPLH
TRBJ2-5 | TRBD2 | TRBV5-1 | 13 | ASSSSGTRQETQY
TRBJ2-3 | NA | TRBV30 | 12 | AWRKPGKGDTQY
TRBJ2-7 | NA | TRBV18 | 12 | ASSPPGPGGWQY
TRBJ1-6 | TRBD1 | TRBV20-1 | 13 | SARPNRDRGSPLH
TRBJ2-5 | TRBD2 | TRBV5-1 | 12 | ASRTSGSGETQY
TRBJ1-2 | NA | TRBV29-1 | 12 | SVEKNRVNYGYT
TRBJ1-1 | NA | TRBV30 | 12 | AWSEGGGSTEAF
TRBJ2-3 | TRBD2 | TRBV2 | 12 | ASRLAGSTDTQY
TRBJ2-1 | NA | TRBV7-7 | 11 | ASSSDTYNEQF
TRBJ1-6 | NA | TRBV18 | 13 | ASSPLQDNNSPLH
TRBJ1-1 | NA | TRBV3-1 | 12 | ASSQDLVNTEAF
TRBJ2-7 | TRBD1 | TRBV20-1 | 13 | SARDAGQGPYEQY
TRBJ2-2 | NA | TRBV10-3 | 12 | AISDPTGQGELF
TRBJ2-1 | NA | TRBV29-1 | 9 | SVGRGNEQF
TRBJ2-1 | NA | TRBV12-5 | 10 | ASGPPGGEQF
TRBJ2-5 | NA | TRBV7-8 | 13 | ASSLIVLAGETQY
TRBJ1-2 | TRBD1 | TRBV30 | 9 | AWNRGYGYT
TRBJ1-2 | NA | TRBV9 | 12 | ASSVDSREHGYT
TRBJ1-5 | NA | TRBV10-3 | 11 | AISGGFNQPQH
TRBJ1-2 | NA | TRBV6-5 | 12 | ASGPRHLFSGYT
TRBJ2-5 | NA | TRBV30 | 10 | AWGLAQETQY
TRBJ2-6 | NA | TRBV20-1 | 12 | SARDEAGANVLT
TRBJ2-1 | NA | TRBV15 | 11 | ATSRGIHREQF
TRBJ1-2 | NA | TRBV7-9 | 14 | ASSLEVSGPIYGYT
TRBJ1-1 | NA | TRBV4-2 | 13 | ASSQDRGQNTEAF
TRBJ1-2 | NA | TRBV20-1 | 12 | SASLPGTVYGYT
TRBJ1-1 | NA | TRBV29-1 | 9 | SVAQNTEAF
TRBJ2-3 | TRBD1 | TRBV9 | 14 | ASSGQGPVSTDTQY
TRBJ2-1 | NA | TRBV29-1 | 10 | SAQQGLNEQF
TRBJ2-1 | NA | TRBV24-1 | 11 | ATSELPGTEQF
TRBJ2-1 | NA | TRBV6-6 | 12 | ASSYGTEGNEQF